Following are 24 T cell receptor beta chains from one sample sequenced in a study of cytomegalovirus exposure and HLA in healthy donors. The PCR made use of 60 Vbeta and 13 Jbeta primers. The repertoire was sequenced with immunoSEQ multiplex PCR; TCRdb's copy has only in-frame clones and lacks some. The sample has roughly 100,000 clones; approximately 70% are singletons. The specimen was PBMCs. These receptors were collected from a young man in good health and CMV-seropositive.

The rearrangement links TRBV7-4 to TRBJ1-2; no clear D. CDR3 length: 11 amino acids. V lost 9 bases and J lost 1, with 6 bases in between. The germline gives CDR1 SGHVT, CDR2 SQSDAQ. The CDR3 sequence: CARDFNYGYTF. The CDR3 DNA sequence: TGTGCCAGGGACTTTAACTATGGCTACACCTTC.

This clone was counted a single time. The chain links TRBV27 to TRBJ1-1; a weak D match, TRBD1 (6 bases). CDR1 is MNHEY, CDR2 SMNVEV, per germline (reference sequence). CDR3 length equals 12 residues. Trimming took 8 bases from V and 8 from J, leaving 15 bases between them. The CDR3 region has the DNA TGTGCCAGCGGAACTACCGGGACAGAAGCTTTCTTT. It codes for CASGTTGTEAFF.

This clone was counted between two and nine times. The V and J genes are TRBV4-1 and TRBJ2-7; 11 bases align to TRBD1. The germline V gene encodes CDR1 MGHRA and CDR2 YSYEKL. This CDR3 contains 16 residues. As DNA, the CDR3 is TGCGCACTTAACCCCTCCCTGGACAGGGGGCTCTACGAGCAGTACTTC. It specifies CALNPSLDRGLYEQYF.

In its sample, this clone was seen a few times. CDR3: CASSFRQGVSNQPQHF. The CDR3 bases are TGTGCCAGCAGTTTCAGGCAGGGGGTTAGCAATCAGCCCCAGCATTTT. The chain uses TRBV6-5 and TRBJ1-5; 7 bases map to TRBD1. CDR3 length equals 16 residues. Germline V CDR1 and CDR2: MNHEY, SVGAGI. Germline trimming cut 4 bases from V and 0 bases from J; bases unmatched to any gene: 6.

This chain connects TRBV5-8 to TRBJ2-2, with D perhaps matching TRBD1 (6 bases). Germline loops: CDR1 SGHTS, CDR2 YDEGEE. Trimming pared 5 bases from V and 5 bases from J, leaving 10 bases between. This CDR3 comprises 13 residues. The CDR3 coding sequence is TGTGCCAGCAGTCAACAGGGAACCGGGGAGCTGTTTTTT. Protein product: CASSQQGTGELFF.

The V gene is TRBV9, the J gene TRBJ2-3; 8 bases line up with TRBD2. J was trimmed by 4 bases and V by 3 bases; bases with no gene match: 1. Germline CDR1 SGDLS, CDR2 YYNGEE. The CDR3 is made up of 13 amino acids. For the CDR3, the DNA is TGTGCCAGCAGCGACGGGGGGGCAGATACGCAGTATTTT. Its translation is CASSDGGADTQYF.

This clone was observed a few times. The CDR3 DNA reads as TGCGCCAGCAGCTTGGCAGCGGGGGCTTTAGGGGAGACCCAGTACTTC. Amino acid sequence: CASSLAAGALGETQYF. The chain joins TRBV5-1 to TRBJ2-5; TRBD2 matches at 8 bases. The CDR3 sequence is 16 residues long. V shed 0 bases, J shed 5 bases, and the junction held 9 bases outside the gene matches. CDR1 SGHRS and CDR2 YFSETQ come from the germline V gene.

The chain combines TRBV18 with TRBJ2-3, with 10 bases lining up with TRBD2. This CDR3 spans 17 amino acids. The germline CDR1 and CDR2 sequences are KGHSH and LQKENI. With 0 bases clipped from V and 5 bases from J, the junction kept 8 bases outside the gene matches. The CDR3 DNA is TGTGCCAGCTCACCACCGTGGCGAGCGGGGGGGATAGATACGCAGTATTTT. It is translated as CASSPPWRAGGIDTQYF.

The CDR3 coding sequence is TGCAGCGTTAAGCACCAGACAACCACAGATACGCAGTATTTT. It yields the protein CSVKHQTTTDTQYF. The chain employs TRBV29-1 and TRBJ2-3; D not certain. This CDR3 has 14 amino acids. Germline CDR1 is SQVTM and CDR2 is ANQGSEA. Trimming left V 5 bases short and J 2 bases short, with 14 bases between.

This sequence joins TRBV7-9 and TRBJ1-2; D remains unclear. Trimming stripped 6 bases from V and 5 bases from J, with 16 bases between. CDR3 size: 14 residues. Germline loops: CDR1 SEHNR, CDR2 FQNEAQ (reference sequence). The CDR3 loop is CASSPPGNFYGYTF. CDR3 sequence (DNA): TGTGCCAGCAGTCCTCCGGGAAACTTTTATGGCTACACCTTC.

The rearrangement links TRBV5-1 to TRBJ2-7; no clear D. The V end was cut by 0 bases, the J end by 3 bases, with 7 bases between. The CDR3 runs 13 residues. Germline assignment: CDR1 SGHRS and CDR2 YFSETQ. Here the CDR3 DNA reads TGCGCCAGCAGCTTGGGAGGCTACTACGAGCAGTACTTC. This translates into CASSLGGYYEQYF.

This chain links TRBV6-5 with TRBJ1-1; D may be TRBD1 (6 bases). The CDR3 loop spans 12 amino acids. Germline CDR1 is MNHEY and CDR2 is SVGAGI. Trimming removed 10 bases from V and 1 base from J, with 10 bases in between. CDR3 nucleotides: TGTGCCACCTTGGGACAGAACACTGAAGCTTTCTTT. This translates into CATLGQNTEAFF.

This clone showed up just a few times. V and J are TRBV6-6 and TRBJ1-3; a weak D match, TRBD1 (5 bases). Germline V gene lookup returns CDR1 MNHNY and CDR2 SVGAGI (reference sequence). The CDR3 sequence is 15 residues long. V was shortened by 2 bases and J by 2 bases, with 10 bases between the two germline ends. The CDR3 sequence: CASSYAGLPGNTIYF. The DNA for the CDR3 is TGTGCCAGCAGTTACGCGGGGCTCCCTGGAAACACCATATATTTT.

The chain recombines TRBV11-2 with TRBJ1-1, with TRBD1 as a possible D gene (6 bases). The germline CDR1 and CDR2 sequences are SGHAT and FQNNGV. This CDR3 is 13 amino acids long. V dropped 5 bases and J dropped 6 bases, with 13 bases sitting between them. CDR3: CASSHTQGSEAFF. In nucleotides, the CDR3 is TGTGCCAGCAGCCATACACAGGGATCTGAAGCTTTCTTT.

This rearrangement joins TRBV7-8 to TRBJ1-1, with D possibly TRBD1 on 6 matching bases. Germline V lookup: CDR1 SGHVS, CDR2 FQNEAQ. The CDR3 covers 17 residues. V was clipped by 3 bases and J by 1 base, with 18 bases between them. CDR3 nucleotide sequence: TGTGCCAGCAGCTTTATAAATCAAGGACAGTCGAACACTGAAGCTTTCTTT. This encodes CASSFINQGQSNTEAFF.

The chain employs TRBV11-3 and TRBJ1-3, with D possibly TRBD1 on 6 matching bases. The CDR3 contains 14 residues. Trimming cost V 5 bases and J 4 bases, with 12 bases left between them. Per germline, CDR1 SGHNT and CDR2 YENEEA. The CDR3 region is CASSAAGAGNTIYF. CDR3 nucleotides: TGTGCCAGCAGCGCCGCGGGGGCAGGAAACACCATATATTTT.

This clone was detected a few times. The rearrangement uses TRBV9 and TRBJ2-3; TRBD2 agrees at 8 bases. This CDR3 spans 16 amino acids. Trimming cost V 1 base and J 5 bases; bases outside gene matches: 9. CDR1 and CDR2 (germline): SGDLS, YYNGEE. The DNA of the CDR3 is TGTGCCAGCAGCGTATTTGGAGCGGGGGTTATAGATACGCAGTATTTT. Amino acid sequence: CASSVFGAGVIDTQYF. The whole variable domain, remainder taken from reference TRBV9 and TRBJ2-3, is DSGVTQTPKHLITATGQRVTLRCSPRSGDLSVYWYQQSLDQGLQFLIQYYNGEERAKGNILERFSAQQFPDLHSELNLSSLELGDSALYFCASSVFGAGVIDTQYFGPGTRLTVL.

The V and J genes are TRBV4-2 and TRBJ1-5, with a weak D call TRBD1 (5 bases). Looked up from germline, CDR1 is LGHNA and CDR2 is YNFKEQ. Trimming stripped 1 base from V and 5 bases from J, with 9 bases between. This CDR3 is built from 14 residues. DNA of the CDR3: TGTGCCAGCAGCCAAGTGGGAGGGGATCAGCCCCAGCATTTT. Translation: CASSQVGGDQPQHF.

In DNA form, the CDR3 reads TGCGCCAGCAGCCAGGACAGTAGCTCAGAGACCCAGTACTTC. Protein product: CASSQDSSSETQYF. This rearrangement joins TRBV5-1 to TRBJ2-5; the D gene is possibly TRBD1 (6 bases). Trimming shortened V by 4 bases and J by 4 bases, and 14 bases separated the two germline ends. The CDR3 extends over 14 amino acids. Germline V gives CDR1 SGHRS, CDR2 YFSETQ.

The genes are TRBV7-8 and TRBJ2-1; D may be TRBD2 (6 bases). Germline V gene sequence: CDR1 SGHVS, CDR2 FQNEAQ. Trimming took 6 bases from V and 8 from J, leaving 20 bases between them. The length of the CDR3 is 15 residues. CDR3 DNA: TGTGCCAGCAGACCCCGACAGAACCCGGGGGATGAGCAGTTCTTC. This sequence encodes CASRPRQNPGDEQFF.

The rearrangement links TRBV27 to TRBJ2-7; TRBD1 aligns across 7 bases. J lost 3 bases, V lost 6 bases, and 11 bases had no gene match. CDR3 size: 15 residues. CDR1 MNHEY and CDR2 SMNVEV come from the germline V gene (reference sequence). CDR3 loop: CASRTDLTGNYEQYF. CDR3 coding DNA: TGTGCCAGCAGGACTGATTTGACAGGGAACTACGAGCAGTACTTC.

The V gene is TRBV7-8, the J gene TRBJ1-2; 10 bases agree with TRBD1. In germline, CDR1 is SGHVS, CDR2 FQNEAQ. V trimming: 1 base; J trimming: 5 bases; junction bases outside the gene matches: 4. The CDR3 runs 15 residues. The CDR3 here is CASSLGTGGYYGYTF. For the CDR3, the DNA is TGTGCCAGCAGCTTAGGGACAGGGGGGTATTATGGCTACACCTTC.

The chain couples TRBV11-3 to TRBJ2-7, with D tentatively TRBD2 (5 bases). The V gene's germline CDR1 is SGHNT and CDR2 YENEEA. The V end lost 0 bases, the J end lost 3 bases, and 9 bases lay between the germline ends. This CDR3 has 14 amino acids. CDR3 protein: CASSLELGSYEQYF. The CDR3 coding sequence is TGTGCCAGCAGCTTAGAATTGGGGAGCTACGAGCAGTACTTC.

This chain links TRBV30 with TRBJ2-6, with D tentatively TRBD1 (6 bases). The CDR3 sequence is 15 residues long. Germline CDR1 and CDR2: GTSNPN and SVGIG (reference sequence). The ends were cut back, 0 bases at V and 1 base at J, with 7 bases in the middle. This CDR3 is CAWSVGGSGANVLTF. CDR3 nucleotide sequence: TGTGCCTGGAGTGTAGGGGGATCTGGGGCCAACGTCCTGACTTTC.